These 5 T cell receptor beta chains share one sample of origin, sequenced in a study of blood T cell repertoires in COVID-19 (dated by TCRdb to the early 2020s). Library generation was performed with the immunoSEQ multiplex PCR assay. Imported from immuneACCESS, the table was reduced by TCRdb to in-frame sequences with V and J called. These copies leave out some clones; in studies compared against another copy, an unresolved V gene accounts for under half, and the cause of the remainder is not known. Here the sample has under 200,000 clones; around 81% occur a single time. Jointly, the top ten make up 0.95% of the sample. Sequences were obtained from peripheral blood. The receptors were sampled from a man aged 55 to 70 with COVID-19, enrolled during active disease.

This clone was observed a single time. Different DNA sequences within this sample yield the same CDR3. The rearrangement uses TRBV28 and TRBJ2-7; D gene unclear. Germline CDR1 is MDHEN and CDR2 is SYDVKM. CDR3 length: 11 residues. V dropped 6 bases and J dropped 4 bases, with 7 bases sitting between them. CDR3: CASRYSYEQYF. The CDR3 DNA sequence: TGTGCCAGCAGATACAGTTACGAGCAGTACTTC. Full variable domain (outside the CDR3, taken from reference TRBV28 and TRBJ2-7): DVKVTQSSRYLVKRTGEKVFLECVQDMDHENMFWYRQDPGLGLRLIYFSYDVKMKEKGDIPEGYSVSREKKERFSLILESASTNQTSMYLCASRYSYEQYFGPGTRLTVT.

The chain uses TRBV6-5 and TRBJ2-2; maybe TRBD2 (5 bases). The CDR3 extends over 14 amino acids. CDR1 and CDR2 from the germline V gene are MNHEY and SVGAGI. V was shortened by 6 bases and J by 0 bases, with 8 bases between the two germline ends. The CDR3 DNA follows: TGTGCCAGCAGCAAACTAGCGAACACCGGGGAGCTGTTTTTT. Residues: CASSKLANTGELFF.

The chain links TRBV28 to TRBJ2-1; D is perhaps TRBD1 (5 bases). V shed 6 bases and J shed 9 bases, with 9 bases lying between them. CDR3 size: 11 residues. The germline V gene has CDR1 MDHEN and CDR2 SYDVKM. As DNA, the CDR3 is TGTGCCAGCAGCAAAAGGGGTGAGCAGTTCTTC. Translation gives CASSKRGEQFF.

The genes are TRBV19 and TRBJ1-5; 8 positions match TRBD1. The J segment lost 12 bases and the V segment lost 6 bases, leaving 4 bases of the junction unmatched. CDR1 and CDR2 from the germline V gene are LNHDA and SQIVND (reference sequence). The CDR3 length is 11 residues. DNA of the CDR3: TGTGCCAGTAGAATGACAGGGGTCCAGCATTTT. This gives the protein CASRMTGVQHF.

This chain joins TRBV3-1 (or the pseudogene TRBV3-2) and TRBJ1-2, with D tentatively TRBD1 (5 bases). The CDR3 covers 16 residues. V lost 3 bases to trimming and J lost 3 bases, with 17 bases between them. Germline CDR1 is LGHDT and CDR2 is YNNKEL (reference sequence). For the CDR3, the DNA is TGTGCCAGCAGCCATTCCCGCGGGTCGGGGGACTATGGCTACACCTTC. Protein: CASSHSRGSGDYGYTF.